The 23 T cell receptor beta chains given below trace back to one sample, sequenced in a study of shared clonotypes between healthy human individuals. Only in-frame clones appear in the TCRdb table, and some are missing; sequencing was by immunoSEQ multiplex PCR. The sample has 2 million or so clones, roughly 94% seen once; the top ten hold 0.1% to 0.15%. Sequencing used naive CD4+ T cells sorted from blood. Noted subset: CD45RA+ positively selected. These receptors were collected from a man between 18 and 35 years old in good health.

This clone occurred once. The chain recombines TRBV6-5 with TRBJ2-1; 9 bases fit TRBD1. CDR1 and CDR2 (germline): MNHEY, SVGAGI. V lost 6 bases, J lost 2 bases, and 5 bases stayed unmatched. CDR3 length equals 15 residues. CDR3 sequence reads: CASRAGTGPYNEQFF. The CDR3 DNA follows: TGTGCCAGCAGAGCCGGGACAGGGCCCTACAATGAGCAGTTCTTC.

This chain uses TRBV6-4 with TRBJ2-3; the D gene is possibly TRBD2 (6 bases). V shed 5 bases and J shed 8 bases, with 14 bases lying between them. The V gene's germline CDR1 is MRHNA and CDR2 SNTAGT. This CDR3 has 13 amino acids. This CDR3 is CASSLDWGGTQYF. As DNA, the CDR3 is TGTGCCAGCAGTCTTGACTGGGGAGGTACGCAGTATTTT.

The chain combines TRBV5-4 with TRBJ1-2; TRBD1 might be the D (6 bases). This CDR3 region has 14 residues. Trimming took off 6 bases at V and 1 base at J, with 13 bases between the two ends. Germline CDR1 SGHNT, CDR2 YYREEE (reference sequence). CDR3 region: CASTEDSLNYGYTF. DNA of the CDR3: TGTGCCAGCACCGAGGACAGCCTTAACTATGGCTACACCTTC.

The genes are TRBV2 and TRBJ2-1, with TRBD1 matching 7 bases. The CDR3 extends over 15 amino acids. CDR1 is SNHLY, CDR2 FYNNEI, per germline. Trimming cost V 5 bases and J 0 bases; bases outside gene matches: 4. The CDR3 DNA reads as TGTGCCAGCAGTAAGGGACAGCTCTCCTACAATGAGCAGTTCTTC. Translating gives CASSKGQLSYNEQFF.

The CDR3 DNA reads as TGTGCCAGCAGCGTAACGGGACAAGGCACCGGGGAGCTGTTTTTT. It encodes CASSVTGQGTGELFF. The rearrangement joins TRBV9 to TRBJ2-2; a possible D gene is TRBD1 (6 bases). Germline CDR1 and CDR2: SGDLS and YYNGEE. The CDR3 is made up of 15 amino acids. The ends were cut back, 1 base at V and 4 bases at J, with 11 bases in the middle. Together with reference TRBV9 and TRBJ2-2, the CDR3 gives the full variable domain: DSGVTQTPKHLITATGQRVTLRCSPRSGDLSVYWYQQSLDQGLQFLIQYYNGEERAKGNILERFSAQQFPDLHSELNLSSLELGDSALYFCASSVTGQGTGELFFGEGSRLTVL.

The gene calls are TRBV7-2 and TRBJ1-2; a possible D gene is TRBD1 (6 bases). The germline gives CDR1 SGHTA, CDR2 FQGNSA. Between the trimmed V and J ends, which lost 7 bases and 5 bases, there was a span of 17 bases. This CDR3 has 14 residues. The CDR3 reads CASTYRAGDYGYTF. The CDR3 nucleotides are TGTGCCAGCACCTATCGCGCAGGGGATTATGGCTACACCTTC.

This chain joins TRBV18 and TRBJ2-7, with 8 positions matching TRBD2. Germline CDR1 reads KGHSH; CDR2 reads LQKENI. The CDR3 is made up of 14 amino acids. The V segment lost 6 bases and the J segment 6 bases; nucleotides outside the gene matches: 10. The CDR3 nucleotides are TGTGCCAGCTCTCCAGCGGGGGTAACACCCGAGCAGTACTTC. It encodes CASSPAGVTPEQYF. Full variable domain (outside the CDR3, taken from reference TRBV18 and TRBJ2-7): NAGVMQNPRHLVRRRGQEARLRCSPMKGHSHVYWYRQLPEEGLKFMVYLQKENIIDESGMPKERFSAEFPKEGPSILRIQQVVRGDSAAYFCASSPAGVTPEQYFGPGTRLTVT.

The genes are TRBV12-5 and TRBJ2-7; 8 positions match TRBD2. The CDR3 has 18 residues. Germline lookup yields CDR1 LGHNT and CDR2 FRNRAP. V lost 1 base, J lost 4 bases, and 15 bases stayed unmatched. CDR3 DNA sequence: TGTGCTAGTGGTTTGGCGGGCTCGACCGGGACTAGGGGATACGAGCAGTACTTC. It translates to CASGLAGSTGTRGYEQYF.

J is TRBJ1-5 and V is TRBV11-2; D remains ambiguous. V dropped 1 base and J dropped 4 bases, with 11 bases sitting between them. Germline CDR1 reads SGHAT; CDR2 reads FQNNGV. The CDR3 spans 15 residues. CDR3 sequence (DNA): TGTGCCAGCAGCTTAGGGGTACAGCATAATCAGCCCCAGCATTTT. Translated: CASSLGVQHNQPQHF.

In DNA, the CDR3 is TGCGCCAGCAGTGTAGCGGGAGGGCCGGAGACCCAGTACTTC. This encodes CASSVAGGPETQYF. The chain combines TRBV10-2 with TRBJ2-5, with 11 nucleotides matching TRBD2. Germline trimming cut 4 bases from V and 5 bases from J; bases unmatched to any gene: 3. Germline values: CDR1 WSHSY, CDR2 SAAADI. The CDR3 is 14 residues long.

V gene TRBV30 combines with J gene TRBJ1-5; 9 bases line up with TRBD1. The CDR3 spans 14 residues. V lost 4 bases and J lost 3; bases outside the gene matches: 4. The germline gives CDR1 GTSNPN, CDR2 SVGIG (reference sequence). The CDR3: CAWTGTGNNQPQHF. DNA of the CDR3: TGTGCCTGGACCGGGACAGGGAACAATCAGCCCCAGCATTTT.

The chain is built from TRBV6-5 and TRBJ2-7, with 11 positions matching TRBD2. The CDR3 is made up of 16 amino acids. Losses at the gene ends were 3 bases for V and 1 base for J; bases not matched to a gene: 5. Per the germline V gene, CDR1 is MNHEY and CDR2 is SVGAGI. CDR3 region: CASSYAASGGSYEQYF. CDR3 DNA: TGTGCCAGCAGTTATGCTGCTAGCGGGGGGTCCTACGAGCAGTACTTC.

The chain carries TRBV6-5 and TRBJ1-1; D remains unclear. Trimming removed 5 bases from V and 0 bases from J, with 7 bases in between. The CDR3 runs 13 residues. Germline loops: CDR1 MNHEY, CDR2 SVGAGI. In DNA, the CDR3 is TGTGCCAGCAGTGCAATATTGAACACTGAAGCTTTCTTT. This sequence encodes CASSAILNTEAFF.

V and J are TRBV28 and TRBJ1-5; tentative D call: TRBD1 (5 bases). The CDR3 is made up of 16 amino acids. V lost 8 bases and J lost 4, with 21 bases in between. Germline CDR1 is MDHEN and CDR2 is SYDVKM. The CDR3 is CASLIGPWGGNQPQHF. The CDR3 DNA is TGTGCCAGCCTTATCGGTCCCTGGGGGGGGAATCAGCCCCAGCATTTT.

This clone was observed many times. J is TRBJ1-6 and V is TRBV27; tentatively, D is TRBD1 (6 bases). Trimming removed 3 bases from V and 7 bases from J, with 16 bases in between. The CDR3 has 16 residues. The germline V gene has CDR1 MNHEY and CDR2 SMNVEV (reference sequence). DNA for the CDR3: TGTGCCAGCAGTTTCCCTATACAGGGAGGGAATTCACCCCTCCACTTT. Protein: CASSFPIQGGNSPLHF.

The chain joins TRBV28 to TRBJ1-2, with 9 bases matching TRBD1. This CDR3 is 15 amino acids long. Germline trimming cut 1 base from V and 8 bases from J; bases unmatched to any gene: 8. Germline CDR1 is MDHEN and CDR2 is SYDVKM. CDR3 sequence (DNA): TGTGCCAGCAGTTTATCACAGGGGGCGCTAAGAGGCTACACCTTC. Translated: CASSLSQGALRGYTF.

This clone was observed a few times. The DNA of the CDR3 is TGTGCCAGCAGCTTGACCCTTAATTCACCCCTCCACTTT. Protein sequence: CASSLTLNSPLHF. The V and J genes are TRBV7-9 and TRBJ1-6; D unclear. CDR3 length equals 13 residues. Germline V gives CDR1 SEHNR, CDR2 FQNEAQ (reference sequence). Deletions cut 3 bases from V and 6 bases from J, with 6 bases between. The variable domain in full, with the rest retrieved from reference TRBV7-9 and TRBJ1-6, is DTGVSQNPRHKITKRGQNVTFRCDPISEHNRLYWYRQTLGQGPEFLTYFQNEAQLEKSRLLSDRFSAERPKGSFSTLEIQRTEQGDSAMYLCASSLTLNSPLHFGNGTRLTVT.

V and J are TRBV19 and TRBJ1-2; a possible D gene is TRBD1 (6 bases). The V end was cut by 5 bases, the J end by 7 bases, with 17 bases between. This CDR3 has 14 amino acids. The germline V gene encodes CDR1 LNHDA and CDR2 SQIVND (reference sequence). CDR3 in DNA: TGTGCCAGTAGTTCTACGCAGGGGCCAGGTGGCTACACCTTC. As protein: CASSSTQGPGGYTF.

DNA for the CDR3: TGTGCCAGCAGTGGACAGAAGACTGAAAAACTGTTTTTT. Its translation is CASSGQKTEKLFF. V and J are TRBV2 and TRBJ1-4; possible D gene TRBD1, 5 bases. V was trimmed by 4 bases and J by 7 bases, leaving 10 bases between them. Looked up from germline, CDR1 is SNHLY and CDR2 is FYNNEI. The CDR3 consists of 13 residues.

The chain couples TRBV7-2 to TRBJ1-1, with TRBD1 matching 9 bases. The V segment lost 0 bases and the J segment 4 bases; nucleotides outside the gene matches: 9. Germline CDR1 SGHTA, CDR2 FQGNSA. The CDR3 contains 17 residues. CDR3: CASSLARDRVVGTEAFF. Written as DNA, the CDR3 is TGTGCCAGCAGCTTAGCGCGGGACAGGGTGGTGGGCACTGAAGCTTTCTTT.

The chain carries TRBV5-6 and TRBJ1-2, with TRBD1 as a possible D gene (6 bases). This CDR3 is built from 16 residues. Looked up from germline, CDR1 is SGHDT and CDR2 is YYEEEE. V dropped 4 bases and J dropped 0 bases, with 16 bases sitting between them. CDR3 coding DNA: TGTGCCAGCAGCGCGGACAGCATCAATACTAACTATGGCTACACCTTC. Residues: CASSADSINTNYGYTF. The variable domain in full, completed from reference TRBV5-6 and TRBJ1-2, reads DAGVTQSPTHLIKTRGQQVTLRCSPKSGHDTVSWYQQALGQGPQFIFQYYEEEERQRGNFPDRFSGHQFPNYSSELNVNALLLGDSALYLCASSADSINTNYGYTFGSGTRLTVV.

This chain links TRBV28 with TRBJ1-3; weak D call: TRBD1 (5 bases). Trimming took off 3 bases at V and 0 bases at J, with 12 bases between the two ends. The CDR3 has 16 residues. Germline-derived CDR1 and CDR2 are MDHEN and SYDVKM. The CDR3 is CASSLAGLPSGNTIYF. The DNA of the CDR3 is TGTGCCAGCAGTTTGGCGGGGCTTCCCTCTGGAAACACCATATATTTT.

The chain recombines TRBV18 with TRBJ1-3; TRBD1 agrees at 7 bases. The V gene's germline CDR1 is KGHSH and CDR2 LQKENI. The CDR3 runs to 18 residues. J was trimmed by 2 bases and V by 1 base; bases with no gene match: 11. The CDR3 DNA sequence: TGTGCCAGCTCACCACTGTCTGGGACAGCAACGACTGGAAACACCATATATTTT. Amino acid sequence: CASSPLSGTATTGNTIYF. Full variable domain (missing parts from reference TRBV18 and TRBJ1-3): NAGVMQNPRHLVRRRGQEARLRCSPMKGHSHVYWYRQLPEEGLKFMVYLQKENIIDESGMPKERFSAEFPKEGPSILRIQQVVRGDSAAYFCASSPLSGTATTGNTIYFGEGSWLTVV.